What follows is one T cell receptor beta chain and its context. The data originate from a study of blood T cell repertoires in COVID-19. Study in general: Acute and convalescent COVID-19 samples came from the United States, Italy and Spain.

The assay was immunoSEQ multiplex PCR, and TCRdb's table has in-frame clones only and misses some. In the table there are about 74,000 clones, 88% of which are singletons. CDR1 is LGHNA and CDR2 is YNFKEQ in the germline V gene. CDR3 length equals 13 residues. V was pared by 0 bases and J by 11 bases, with 11 bases between. The chain is built from TRBV4-2 and TRBJ1-5; TRBD1 might be the D (6 bases). The sequence derives from a woman older than 75 with active or convalescent COVID-19. The source material was peripheral blood. The CDR3 region is CASSQDPQGTQHF. The CDR3 nucleotides are TGTGCCAGCAGCCAAGATCCCCAGGGGACCCAGCATTTT.